This TCR beta chain was sequenced during a study of blood T cells in healthy people across ages. A sample-barcoded 5' primer and a J-beta primer mix were used in a second PCR of roughly 6 to 11 cycles. TCRdb processed the 5' RACE reads anew with MiXCR; each CDR3 protein has one entry. The top ten clones hold approximately 15% of a sample with fewer than 800,000 distinct CDR3 sequences, roughly 30% of them seen once. Caucasian individuals from Russia who were healthy and aged about 6 to 90 acted as donors. Each donor's blood draw was around 9.1 milliliters of peripheral blood. A minimum of 6 micrograms of total RNA was extracted per sample. The CDR3 has 16 amino acids. Germline assignment: CDR1 MGHRA and CDR2 YSYEKL. V was shortened by 0 bases and J by 1 base, with 12 bases between the two germline ends.

The specimen was blood. The receptor comes from a woman older than 75 in good health. The chain recombines TRBV4-1 with TRBJ2-5; D unresolved. As DNA, the CDR3 is TGCGCCAGCAGCCAAGAGTCGGGCGGAATCCAAGAGACCCAGTACTTC. It specifies CASSQESGGIQETQYF.